This T cell receptor beta chain is drawn from a study of OX40 agonist ivuxolimab in advanced cancers. The germline V gene has CDR1 GTSNPN and CDR2 SVGIG (reference sequence). The CDR3 spans 14 residues. The ends were cut back, 6 bases at V and 2 bases at J, with 16 bases in the middle. The data were produced by immunoSEQ multiplex PCR, yet TCRdb's version contains in-frame clones alone and is incomplete. The sample records fewer than 50,000 clones, under 95% being singletons. Material: CD4+ or CD8+ T cells sorted from blood, obtained in a trial of the OX40 agonist ivuxolimab. This chain links TRBV30 with TRBJ1-2, with unresolved D. The TCR sequence derives from an adult with an advanced solid tumor such as melanoma, head and neck, liver or kidney cancer. CDR3 protein: CACNSEGPNYGYTF. CDR3 nucleotides: TGTGCCTGCAATTCCGAAGGCCCCAACTATGGCTACACCTTC.